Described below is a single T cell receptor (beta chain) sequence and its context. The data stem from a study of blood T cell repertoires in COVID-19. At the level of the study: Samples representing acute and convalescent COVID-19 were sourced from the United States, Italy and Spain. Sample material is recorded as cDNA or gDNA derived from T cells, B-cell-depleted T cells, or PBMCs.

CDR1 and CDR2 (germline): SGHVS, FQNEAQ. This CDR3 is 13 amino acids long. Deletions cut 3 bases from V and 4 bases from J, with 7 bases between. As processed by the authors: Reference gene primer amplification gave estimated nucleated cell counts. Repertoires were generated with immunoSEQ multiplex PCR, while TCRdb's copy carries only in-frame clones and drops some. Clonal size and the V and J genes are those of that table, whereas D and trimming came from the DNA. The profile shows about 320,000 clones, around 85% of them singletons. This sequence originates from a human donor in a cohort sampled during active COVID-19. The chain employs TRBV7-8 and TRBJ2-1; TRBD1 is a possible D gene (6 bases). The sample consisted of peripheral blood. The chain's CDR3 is CASSFRGYNEQFF. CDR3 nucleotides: TGTGCCAGCAGCTTCAGGGGTTACAATGAGCAGTTCTTC.